These 29 T cell receptor beta chains were all obtained from the same sample, sequenced in a study of blood T cells in healthy people across ages. Primers used in a second PCR of roughly 6 to 11 cycles were a sample-barcoded 5' primer and a J-beta primer mix. TCRdb reanalysed the 5' RACE reads using MiXCR and keeps one entry per CDR3 protein. The repertoire includes approximately 810,000 distinct CDR3 sequences, around 30% of them detected once, and approximately 15% sits in the top ten. The sample was blood. Source of these receptors: a woman aged 80 or over in good health.

The chain links TRBV30 to TRBJ2-7, with a possible D match to TRBD2 (5 bases). The V end was cut by 3 bases, the J end by 7 bases, with 19 bases between. The germline V gene has CDR1 GTSNPN and CDR2 SVGIG (reference sequence). This CDR3 is 14 amino acids long. CDR3 sequence reads: CAWSSDLWVNEQYF. The CDR3 nucleotides read TGTGCCTGGAGCTCGGACTTATGGGTAAATGAGCAGTACTTC. Based on the CDR3 plus reference TRBV30 and TRBJ2-7, the full variable domain is SQTIHQWPATLVQPVGSPLSLECTVEGTSNPNLYWYRQAAGRGLQLLFYSVGIGQISSEVPQNLSASRPQDRQFILSSKKLLLSDSGFYLCAWSSDLWVNEQYFGPGTRLTVT.

This clonotype was recorded many times. V and J are TRBV7-8 and TRBJ2-4, with 7 nucleotides matching TRBD2. The CDR3 is made up of 16 amino acids. Germline V gene sequence: CDR1 SGHVS, CDR2 FQNEAQ. The ends lost 5 bases at V and 4 bases at J; junction bases unmatched: 11. The CDR3 DNA sequence: TGTGCCAGCAGCGCAGCCCTCGGGGGGTCGAAAAACATTCAGTACTTC. Protein sequence: CASSAALGGSKNIQYF.

In its sample, this clonotype was seen many times. The chain combines TRBV27 with TRBJ2-5, with D perhaps TRBD1 or TRBD2 (6 bases each). CDR3 length equals 15 residues. Per the germline V gene, CDR1 is MNHEY and CDR2 is SMNVEV (reference sequence). Trimming stripped 2 bases from V and 5 bases from J, with 15 bases between. The CDR3 reads CASSLMTGARETQYF. The CDR3 bases are TGTGCCAGCAGTTTAATGACGGGGGCGCGGGAGACCCAGTACTTC.

To note about this clonotype: A much larger clone lies a single base off, so this may be a read error. The rearrangement uses TRBV20-1 and TRBJ2-1; TRBD2 might be the D (7 bases). The V and J ends lost 3 bases and 4 bases respectively, with 16 bases between them. CDR1 DFQATT and CDR2 SNEGSKA come from the germline V gene (reference sequence). The CDR3 spans 15 residues. In DNA form, the CDR3 reads TGCAGTGCTAGGCTAGACGGGGGGCCTTACAATGAGCAGTTCTTC. As protein: CSARLDGGPYNEQFF.

This sequence joins TRBV20-1 and TRBJ2-1; 9 nucleotides align to TRBD2. Germline assignment: CDR1 DFQATT and CDR2 SNEGSKA (reference sequence). Trimming at V came to 2 bases and at J to 4 bases, leaving 6 bases not matched to a gene. The CDR3 totals 15 residues. Here the CDR3 DNA reads TGCAGTGCTAGAAATAGCGGGGGCCGTTACAATGAGCAGTTCTTC. This sequence encodes CSARNSGGRYNEQFF.

This clonotype came up many times. This chain uses TRBV6-5 with TRBJ2-5; D tentatively fits TRBD1 or TRBD2 (7 bases each). Looked up from germline, CDR1 is MNHEY and CDR2 is SVGAGI. V dropped 0 bases and J dropped 5 bases, with 13 bases sitting between them. This CDR3 is 15 amino acids long. For the CDR3, the DNA is TGTGCCAGCAGTTACTCGGCAGGGGGAGGGGAGACCCAGTACTTC. As protein: CASSYSAGGGETQYF.

This clonotype was detected many times. The chain uses TRBV6-2 or TRBV6-3 and TRBJ2-7, with TRBD1 matching 9 bases. The trim removed 5 bases at V and 4 bases at J, leaving 9 bases unmatched. This CDR3 region has 15 residues. Germline loops: CDR1 MNHEY, CDR2 SVGEGT. The CDR3 sequence: CASSLSGTGRYEQYF. The DNA for the CDR3 is TGTGCCAGCAGTCTATCCGGGACAGGGCGGTACGAGCAGTACTTC.

Concerning this clonotype itself: A much larger clone differs from this one at a single base, so this may be a read error. The V gene is TRBV12-3 or TRBV12-4, the J gene TRBJ2-3; TRBD2 agrees at 10 bases. The CDR3 has 15 amino acids. V dropped 6 bases and J dropped 8; count of bases not matched to a gene: 11. CDR3 DNA: TGTGCCAGCAGGCTGAGCGGGGGGGCAGGAGGTACGCAGTATTTT. Translated: CASRLSGGAGGTQYF.

Concerning this clonotype: One end of the junction is discordant with germline, which a read error may explain. In nucleotides, the CDR3 is TGTACCAGCAGCCCAGGGATCATGAACACTGAAGCTTTCTTT. Encoded protein: CTSSPGIMNTEAFF. The chain is built from TRBV12-3 or TRBV12-4 and TRBJ1-1; TRBD1 might be the D (5 bases). The CDR3 has 14 amino acids.

This chain uses TRBV12-3 or TRBV12-4 with TRBJ1-2; D remains unclear. The CDR3 loop spans 15 amino acids. Trimming shortened V by 3 bases and J by 4 bases, and 15 bases separated the two germline ends. The CDR3, as DNA: TGTGCCAGCAGTTTGGGGAGGGCCAGGCCCTATGGCTACACCTTC. It encodes CASSLGRARPYGYTF.

V and J are TRBV7-9 and TRBJ1-2; no clear D. Germline CDR1 and CDR2: SEHNR and FQNEAQ (reference sequence). Trimming removed 1 base from V and 7 bases from J, with 7 bases in between. The CDR3 has 12 amino acids. The CDR3 DNA sequence: TGTGCCAGCAGCTTAGTATCGACTGGCTACACCTTC. This sequence encodes CASSLVSTGYTF.

This clonotype was observed at least ten times. The chain combines TRBV6-5 with TRBJ2-5, with TRBD2 matching over 10 bases. The CDR3 is made up of 19 amino acids. V gave up 1 base and J gave up 11 bases; unmatched junction bases: 22. From germline, CDR1 is MNHEY and CDR2 SVGAGI. The CDR3 DNA reads as TGTGCCAGCAGTTACTGCCCCTCGGACCTAGCGGGGGTCCCGTGCGTGCAGTACTTC. Encoded protein: CASSYCPSDLAGVPCVQYF.

The rearrangement links TRBV6-5 to TRBJ2-7; possibly TRBD2 for D (6 bases). V lost 2 bases, J lost 7 bases, and 12 bases lay in between. Looked up from germline, CDR1 is MNHEY and CDR2 is SVGAGI. The CDR3 has 13 amino acids. The CDR3 reads CASSYRVRGEQYF. The CDR3 DNA reads TGTGCCAGCAGTTACCGGGTTCGGGGGGAGCAGTACTTC.

The V gene is TRBV30, the J gene TRBJ1-1; D remains ambiguous. V shed 0 bases and J shed 7 bases, with 15 bases lying between them. CDR1 GTSNPN and CDR2 SVGIG come from the germline V gene (reference sequence). The CDR3 has 14 residues. CDR3 protein: CAWSVDHGLGEAFF. The CDR3 nucleotides are TGTGCCTGGAGTGTGGACCACGGATTGGGTGAAGCTTTCTTT.

V usage is TRBV20-1 and J usage is TRBJ1-5; 7 bases line up with TRBD1. J was trimmed by 2 bases and V by 7 bases; bases with no gene match: 8. The CDR3 runs to 14 residues. The germline gives CDR1 DFQATT, CDR2 SNEGSKA (reference sequence). The CDR3 sequence: CSVGGGQRNQPQHF. The CDR3 bases are TGCAGTGTAGGTGGGGGACAGCGCAATCAGCCCCAGCATTTT.

A remark on this clonotype: One end of the junction varies from germline; a read error may be responsible. V is TRBV3-1 and J is TRBJ2-7, with 8 bases identical to TRBD1. CDR1 is LGHDT and CDR2 is YNNKEL in the germline V gene (reference sequence). The CDR3 contains 14 residues. The CDR3 loop reads CASSRQGSSCEQYF. As DNA, the CDR3 is TGTGCCAGCAGCCGACAGGGGAGCTCCTGCGAGCAGTACTTC.

Regarding this clonotype: A much larger clone sits a single nucleotide away, making a read error possible. The chain employs TRBV12-3 or TRBV12-4 and TRBJ1-4; TRBD1 is a possible D gene (6 bases). The CDR3 runs to 14 residues. Trimming left V 4 bases short and J 6 bases short, with 12 bases between. The CDR3 loop reads CASSWGHEDEKLFF. The CDR3 DNA reads TGTGCCAGCAGTTGGGGGCACGAAGATGAAAAACTGTTTTTT.

As concerns this clonotype: A read error may explain this, as a much larger clone is one base away. CDR3 nucleotide sequence: TGTGTCAGCAGCGAAACGGGGAGGCACTTGTATTTT. Its protein is CVSSETGRHLYF. J is TRBJ2-3 and V is TRBV7-2, with D possibly TRBD2 on 6 matching bases. CDR3 length: 12 residues. CDR1 is SGHTA, CDR2 FQGNSA, per germline. The entire variable domain, with the rest obtained from reference TRBV7-2 and TRBJ2-3, is as follows: GAGVSQSPSNKVTEKGKDVELRCDPISGHTALYWYRQSLGQGLEFLIYFQGNSAPDKSGLPSDRFSAERTGGSVSTLTIQRTQQEDSAVYLCVSSETGRHLYFGPGTRLTVL.

The chain links TRBV6-5 to TRBJ1-1; perhaps TRBD1 as D (5 bases). CDR3 length: 15 residues. With 4 bases removed from V and 4 bases from J, the gap between germline ends came to 16 bases. The germline gives CDR1 MNHEY, CDR2 SVGAGI. The CDR3 here is CASSSQGRRATEAFF. The CDR3 bases are TGTGCCAGCAGTTCCCAGGGTCGCCGGGCCACTGAAGCTTTCTTT.

There are many counts of this clonotype. The chain carries TRBV21-1 and TRBJ2-7; the table's D call, TRBD1, was not checked against the DNA. TRBV21-1 is tagged as a pseudogene. This CDR3 has 16 residues. The CDR3 reads CASSIFPQGAPYEQYF. For the CDR3, the DNA is TGTGCCAGCAGCATTTTCCCGCAGGGGGCCCCCTACGAGCAGTACTTC.

With respect to this clonotype: At one end, the junction sequence differs from germline, possibly due to a read error. V is TRBV5-5 and J is TRBJ1-3; possible D gene TRBD1, 5 bases. This CDR3 region has 15 residues. CDR1 SGHKS and CDR2 YYEKEE come from the germline V gene (reference sequence). The CDR3 region has the DNA TGTGCCAGCAGCTTGGATAGGGGCTCTGGAAACACCGTATATTTT. It is translated as CASSLDRGSGNTVYF.

The rearrangement uses TRBV20-1 and TRBJ2-7; D unresolved. The CDR3 contains 14 residues. Germline V gives CDR1 DFQATT, CDR2 SNEGSKA (reference sequence). V shed 5 bases and J shed 1 base, with 15 bases lying between them. Written as DNA, the CDR3 is TGCAGTGCTGGGGATCCACTCAGGTCCTACGAGCAGTACTTC. This codes for CSAGDPLRSYEQYF.

At least ten counts were recorded for this clonotype. In DNA form, the CDR3 reads TGTGCCAGCAGCCCTCCGGGGGGGCTCACGGAGACCCAGTACTTC. It specifies CASSPPGGLTETQYF. The rearrangement joins TRBV11-2 to TRBJ2-5; TRBD2 matches 8 bases. The CDR3 totals 15 residues. The junction had 10 bases not matched to a gene; V was cut back by 5 bases and J by 5 bases. Per the germline V gene, CDR1 is SGHAT and CDR2 is FQNNGV.

The chain combines TRBV18 with TRBJ2-7; possibly TRBD1 or TRBD2 for D (5 bases each). Trimming cost V 4 bases and J 2 bases, with 12 bases left between them. The CDR3 contains 14 residues. Per germline, CDR1 KGHSH and CDR2 LQKENI. In DNA form, the CDR3 reads TGTGCCAGCTCACGGGGGACGGAGGCCTACGAGCAGTACTTC. This translates into CASSRGTEAYEQYF.

The CDR3 coding sequence is TGTGCCAGCAGTAAAAGGACTAGTCCGAACACCGGGGAGCTGTTTTTT. It specifies CASSKRTSPNTGELFF. This chain uses TRBV6-2 or TRBV6-3 with TRBJ2-2, with 7 bases fitting TRBD2. The V gene end was trimmed by 5 bases and the J gene end by 0 bases; junction bases not matched to a gene: 6. From germline, CDR1 is MNHEY and CDR2 SVGEGT. There are 16 residues in the CDR3.

This chain joins TRBV5-1 and TRBJ2-2, with no clear D. Between the trimmed V and J ends, which lost 3 bases and 3 bases, there was a span of 9 bases. The CDR3 is made up of 14 amino acids. Germline CDR1 SGHRS, CDR2 YFSETQ. The CDR3 DNA follows: TGCGCCAGCAGCTGGGTTTTGGACACCGGGGAGCTGTTTTTT. Residues: CASSWVLDTGELFF.

This clonotype was recorded at least ten times. The CDR3 DNA sequence: TGTGCCAGCAGTTATAGGAGCGGGAGCTCCTACAATGAGCAGTTCTTC. Translation gives CASSYRSGSSYNEQFF. J is TRBJ2-1 and V is TRBV6-2 or TRBV6-3, with TRBD2 matching over 8 bases. With 3 bases clipped from V and 0 bases from J, the junction kept 4 bases outside the gene matches. The CDR3 loop spans 16 amino acids. Germline-derived CDR1 and CDR2 are MNHEY and SVGEGT.

Only a few counts were recorded for this clonotype. A read error is possible here, since a much larger clone lies one base away. The chain links TRBV7-9 to TRBJ2-3; 7 bases fit TRBD1. V trimming: 11 bases; J trimming: 3 bases; junction bases outside the gene matches: 11. The CDR3 is made up of 14 amino acids. Germline values: CDR1 SEHNR, CDR2 FQNEAQ (reference sequence). The CDR3 DNA reads TGTGCCGGCATGCGAGCAGGGGGTACAGATACGCAGTATTTT. Amino acid sequence: CAGMRAGGTDTQYF. Filled out from reference TRBV7-9 and TRBJ2-3, the complete variable domain reads DTGVSQNPRHKITKRGQNVTFRCDPISEHNRLYWYRQTLGQGPEFLTYFQNEAQLEKSRLLSDRFSAERPKGSFSTLEIQRTEQGDSAMYLCAGMRAGGTDTQYFGPGTRLTVL.

The sample holds many counts of this clonotype. This rearrangement joins TRBV14 to TRBJ2-5; D is possibly TRBD1 (6 bases). Germline-derived CDR1 and CDR2 are SGHDN and FVKESK. CDR3 size: 15 residues. V gave up 4 bases and J gave up 7 bases, with 19 bases separating them. In DNA form, the CDR3 reads TGTGCCAGCAGCCGCGTCAGGGGCCCTTCGGGGACCCAGTACTTC. Amino acid sequence: CASSRVRGPSGTQYF. The whole variable domain, filled in from reference TRBV14 and TRBJ2-5, reads EAGVTQFPSHSVIEKGQTVTLRCDPISGHDNLYWYRRVMGKEIKFLLHFVKESKQDESGMPNNRFLAERTGGTYSTLKVQPAELEDSGVYFCASSRVRGPSGTQYFGPGTRLLVL.